This TCR beta chain was identified in a study of blood T cell repertoires in COVID-19. Study in general: Material from acute and convalescent COVID-19 was sourced from the United States, Italy and Spain.

As handled by the study authors: Quantification of nucleated cells was approximated via reference gene primer amplification. Using immunoSEQ multiplex PCR, the repertoire was profiled, and TCRdb retains in-frame clones only, with some absent. That table is the source of V, J and clone size, and D and trimming were worked out from the DNA. The table has 70,000 or so clones, roughly three quarters seen once. In germline, CDR1 is SGHTS, CDR2 YDEGEE. Trimming shortened V by 4 bases and J by 9 bases, and 26 bases separated the two germline ends. The CDR3 spans 17 residues. The sequence was obtained from a man between 65 and 80 years old with acute or convalescent COVID-19. The chain recombines TRBV5-8 with TRBJ2-1; D is perhaps TRBD2 (8 bases). What was sequenced was peripheral blood. DNA of the CDR3: TGTGCCAGCAGCCAAGGACAGGCCCCGGGACTAGGAATTGAGCAGTTCTTC. Its protein is CASSQGQAPGLGIEQFF.